This is a list of T cell receptor beta chains from one sample in a study of control samples from healthy donors and cancer patients. Clones were read by immunoSEQ multiplex PCR, and TCRdb kept only the in-frame ones, dropping some. Of roughly 99,000 clones detected, approximately 78% appear once; the ten largest clones hold roughly 2%. The sample was blood. Source of these receptors: a man aged 55 to 70 in good health. CDR3s include the opening cysteine and the closing phenylalanine or tryptophan. Fields, in order: J gene, clone size, D gene, V gene, CDR3 protein, CDR3 DNA. A D gene is named only where the DNA matches it firmly. Rows may omit the clone size; those that give it use once, few, many or a size class.

J: TRBJ2-7; size: .; D: .; V: TRBV21-1; CDR3: CASSGTTREQYF; DNA: TGTGCCAGCAGCGGGACCACACGCGAGCAGTACTTC
J: TRBJ1-1; size: .; D: .; V: TRBV6-1; CDR3: CASSESENTEAFF; DNA: TGTGCCAGCAGTGAATCAGAGAACACTGAAGCTTTCTTT
J: TRBJ2-5; size: .; D: .; V: TRBV28; CDR3: CASSFSSGRGQNF; DNA: TGTGCCAGCAGTTTCTCCTCGGGCAGGGGTCAGAACTTC
J: TRBJ1-6; size: .; D: .; V: TRBV30; CDR3: CAFTATYNSPLHF; DNA: TGTGCCTTTACAGCTACCTATAATTCACCCCTCCACTTT
J: TRBJ1-1; size: .; D: .; V: TRBV30; CDR3: CAWSSGPWTEAFF; DNA: TGTGCCTGGAGTTCTGGCCCTTGGACTGAAGCTTTCTTT
J: TRBJ1-5; size: .; D: .; V: TRBV5-5; CDR3: CASSLAGVAINQPQHF; DNA: TGTGCCAGCAGCTTGGCAGGGGTCGCTATCAATCAGCCCCAGCATTTT
J: TRBJ2-3; size: .; D: .; V: TRBV13; CDR3: CASSLGGGPSTDTQYF; DNA: TGTGCCAGCAGCTTAGGCGGGGGCCCTAGCACAGATACGCAGTATTTT
J: TRBJ2-7; size: .; D: TRBD2; V: TRBV2; CDR3: CASSEPLAGVRQYF; DNA: TGTGCCAGCAGTGAGCCCCTAGCGGGAGTGCGGCAGTACTTC
J: TRBJ2-3; size: .; D: .; V: TRBV7-9; CDR3: CASSLASPSTDTQYF; DNA: TGTGCCAGCAGCTTAGCATCCCCTAGCACAGATACGCAGTATTTT
J: TRBJ2-2; size: .; D: TRBD2; V: TRBV27; CDR3: CASSPSGGSTGELFF; DNA: TGTGCCAGCAGTCCCAGCGGGGGATCCACCGGGGAGCTGTTTTTT
J: TRBJ2-3; size: few; D: TRBD1; V: TRBV2; CDR3: CASKPGQLTDTQYF; DNA: TGTGCCAGCAAACCGGGACAGCTCACAGATACGCAGTATTTT
J: TRBJ1-2; size: medium-sized; D: .; V: TRBV7-9; CDR3: CASSPPGGGSYGYTF; DNA: TGTGCCAGCAGCCCGCCCGGGGGGGGCTCCTATGGCTACACCTTC
J: TRBJ2-3; size: .; D: .; V: TRBV10-1; CDR3: CASSGLERPGGTDTQYF; DNA: TGCGCCAGCAGCGGACTGGAGCGCCCGGGCGGCACAGATACGCAGTATTTT
J: TRBJ2-1; size: .; D: TRBD2; V: TRBV9; CDR3: CASSVATSGRAVNNEQFF; DNA: TGTGCCAGCAGCGTAGCTACGAGCGGGAGGGCCGTAAACAATGAGCAGTTCTTC
J: TRBJ1-5; size: .; D: TRBD1; V: TRBV6-1; CDR3: CASNEQGFFQPQHF; DNA: TGTGCCAGCAATGAACAGGGGTTTTTCCAGCCCCAGCATTTT
J: TRBJ2-6; size: .; D: .; V: TRBV19; CDR3: CASSIATLSSGANVLTF; DNA: TGTGCCAGTAGTATCGCGACTCTGAGCTCTGGGGCCAACGTCCTGACTTTC
J: TRBJ2-1; size: .; D: .; V: TRBV6-5; CDR3: CASSYSGRTDNEQFF; DNA: TGTGCCAGCAGTTACTCGGGCCGGACGGATAATGAGCAGTTCTTC
J: TRBJ1-5; size: .; D: TRBD1; V: TRBV23-1; CDR3: CASSHFDRDSNQPQHF; DNA: TGCGCCAGCAGTCACTTTGACAGGGATAGCAATCAGCCCCAGCATTTT
J: TRBJ2-1; size: .; D: TRBD1; V: TRBV11-3; CDR3: CASSLAGQGPYNEQFF; DNA: TGTGCCAGCAGCTTGGCCGGACAGGGACCCTACAATGAGCAGTTCTTC
J: TRBJ2-7; size: .; D: .; V: TRBV6-5; CDR3: CASSYLNEQYF; DNA: TGTGCCAGCAGTTACCTGAACGAGCAGTACTTC
J: TRBJ2-3; size: .; D: TRBD1; V: TRBV5-1; CDR3: CASSSGTGGSDTQYF; DNA: TGCGCCAGCAGTTCAGGGACAGGGGGCTCAGATACGCAGTATTTT
J: TRBJ1-4; size: .; D: .; V: TRBV27; CDR3: CASSLLGGAGEKLFF; DNA: TGTGCCAGCAGTTTATTGGGGGGGGCTGGTGAAAAACTGTTTTTT
J: TRBJ2-7; size: few; D: .; V: TRBV24-1; CDR3: CATSDLRDTGEQYF; DNA: TGTGCCACCAGTGACCTAAGGGACACGGGCGAGCAGTACTTC
J: TRBJ2-3; size: .; D: .; V: TRBV6-5; CDR3: CASSSLRARTDTQYF; DNA: TGTGCCAGCAGTTCCCTGCGGGCACGCACAGATACGCAGTATTTT
J: TRBJ2-5; size: few; D: .; V: TRBV6-6; CDR3: CASSPSQGRAETQYF; DNA: TGTGCCAGCAGTCCCAGTCAGGGGAGGGCAGAGACCCAGTACTTC
J: TRBJ1-1; size: .; D: .; V: TRBV5-1; CDR3: CASSLDPPGQWDTEAFF; DNA: TGCGCCAGCAGCTTGGATCCCCCGGGACAATGGGACACTGAAGCTTTCTTT
J: TRBJ1-5; size: .; D: TRBD1; V: TRBV5-6; CDR3: CASSSRDRGLSNQPQHF; DNA: TGTGCCAGCAGCTCCCGGGACAGGGGGCTGAGCAATCAGCCCCAGCATTTT
J: TRBJ2-7; size: .; D: TRBD2; V: TRBV7-2; CDR3: CASSLLAGRNEQYF; DNA: TGTGCCAGCAGCTTACTAGCGGGAAGGAACGAGCAGTACTTC